A selection of T cell receptor beta chains follows, all from one sample in a study of shared clonotypes between healthy human individuals. Using immunoSEQ multiplex PCR, the repertoire was profiled, and TCRdb retains in-frame clones only, with some absent. Among 950,000 to 1,100,000 clones, roughly 70% were seen once, and the ten largest hold roughly 1.5%. The sequenced material came from memory CD4+ T cells sorted from blood. The origin of the receptors is a young man in good health. Each CDR3 is given with its conserved first and last residue. The order of the fields is J gene, D gene, V gene, clone size, CDR3 protein, CDR3 DNA. D genes are given only for firm matches. Rows give clone size only sometimes, using once, few, many, or a class for an expanded clone.

j_call: TRBJ1-1; d_call: .; v_call: TRBV6-5; clone_size: .; cdr3_aa: CASSYSRGGNTEAFF; cdr3_nt: TGTGCCAGCAGTTACTCTAGGGGGGGGAACACTGAAGCTTTCTTT
j_call: TRBJ1-2; d_call: .; v_call: TRBV5-6; clone_size: .; cdr3_aa: CASSSKRTQDLYGYTF; cdr3_nt: TGTGCCAGCAGCTCAAAAAGAACACAGGACCTCTATGGCTACACCTTC
j_call: TRBJ1-5; d_call: .; v_call: TRBV10-3; clone_size: many; cdr3_aa: CAISENTGPSQPQHF; cdr3_nt: TGTGCCATCAGTGAGAATACAGGGCCTTCTCAGCCCCAGCATTTT
j_call: TRBJ1-1; d_call: .; v_call: TRBV6-6; clone_size: few; cdr3_aa: CASSYPGAPLF; cdr3_nt: TGTGCCAGCAGTTACCCAGGAGCGCCCCTCTTT
j_call: TRBJ1-5; d_call: TRBD1; v_call: TRBV28; clone_size: .; cdr3_aa: CASSQGVNQPQHF; cdr3_nt: TGTGCCAGCAGCCAGGGGGTGAATCAGCCCCAGCATTTT
j_call: TRBJ2-2; d_call: .; v_call: TRBV28; clone_size: few; cdr3_aa: CASRSDTVTGELFF; cdr3_nt: TGTGCCAGCCGTTCCGACACAGTTACCGGGGAGCTGTTTTTT
j_call: TRBJ2-3; d_call: .; v_call: TRBV27; clone_size: .; cdr3_aa: CASSPWRVRGADTQYF; cdr3_nt: TGTGCCAGCAGCCCGTGGCGGGTACGCGGAGCAGATACGCAGTATTTT
j_call: TRBJ2-5; d_call: TRBD1; v_call: TRBV6-5; clone_size: .; cdr3_aa: CASSNTGQTFVTQYF; cdr3_nt: TGTGCCAGCAGTAATACGGGACAGACTTTCGTGACCCAGTACTTC
j_call: TRBJ1-1; d_call: .; v_call: TRBV30; clone_size: .; cdr3_aa: CASHRDTLGNTEAFF; cdr3_nt: TGTGCCTCTCACCGGGACACCCTGGGGAACACTGAAGCTTTCTTT
j_call: TRBJ2-5; d_call: TRBD1; v_call: TRBV2; clone_size: .; cdr3_aa: CASGTLAGGKETQYF; cdr3_nt: TGTGCCAGCGGCACGTTGGCAGGGGGAAAGGAGACCCAGTACTTC
j_call: TRBJ1-1; d_call: .; v_call: TRBV10-2; clone_size: .; cdr3_aa: CASSEPTNTEAFF; cdr3_nt: TGCGCCAGCAGTGAGCCGACGAACACTGAAGCTTTCTTT
j_call: TRBJ2-7; d_call: .; v_call: TRBV7-2; clone_size: once; cdr3_aa: CASSLDSRGVQQYF; cdr3_nt: TGTGCCAGCAGCTTAGACTCCCGAGGTGTACAGCAGTACTTC
j_call: TRBJ2-7; d_call: TRBD2; v_call: TRBV10-3; clone_size: .; cdr3_aa: CAIRGTSGAVEQYF; cdr3_nt: TGTGCCATCAGGGGGACTAGCGGGGCTGTCGAGCAGTACTTC
j_call: TRBJ2-3; d_call: .; v_call: TRBV7-3; clone_size: .; cdr3_aa: CASSPPSVPHTQYF; cdr3_nt: TGTGCCAGCAGCCCCCCAAGCGTCCCACATACGCAGTATTTT
j_call: TRBJ2-2; d_call: .; v_call: TRBV11-3; clone_size: .; cdr3_aa: CASSSRPDTGELFF; cdr3_nt: TGTGCCAGCAGCTCGAGACCAGACACCGGGGAGCTGTTTTTT
j_call: TRBJ1-6; d_call: .; v_call: TRBV11-2; clone_size: .; cdr3_aa: CASSFQDNSPLHF; cdr3_nt: TGTGCCAGCAGCTTTCAGGATAATTCACCCCTCCACTTT
j_call: TRBJ2-2; d_call: .; v_call: TRBV15; clone_size: .; cdr3_aa: CATSRDMGSTGELFF; cdr3_nt: TGTGCCACCAGCAGAGATATGGGTTCCACCGGGGAGCTGTTTTTT
j_call: TRBJ2-6; d_call: .; v_call: TRBV7-9; clone_size: once; cdr3_aa: CAYDVGTSGANVLTF; cdr3_nt: TGTGCCTACGACGTGGGGACTTCTGGGGCCAACGTCCTGACTTTC
j_call: TRBJ2-2; d_call: .; v_call: TRBV7-9; clone_size: .; cdr3_aa: CASSLTAANTGELFF; cdr3_nt: TGTGCCAGCAGCTTAACGGCCGCGAACACCGGGGAGCTGTTTTTT
j_call: TRBJ1-5; d_call: TRBD1; v_call: TRBV19; clone_size: .; cdr3_aa: CASWTGVYSNQPQHF; cdr3_nt: TGTGCCAGCTGGACAGGGGTTTATAGCAATCAGCCCCAGCATTTT
j_call: TRBJ2-7; d_call: .; v_call: TRBV6-1; clone_size: .; cdr3_aa: CASSAGPSVTTFYEQYF; cdr3_nt: TGTGCCAGCAGTGCGGGTCCCTCCGTTACCACCTTCTACGAGCAGTACTTC
j_call: TRBJ2-7; d_call: TRBD1; v_call: TRBV4-3; clone_size: .; cdr3_aa: CASSHPPEDRVSEQYF; cdr3_nt: TGCGCCAGCAGCCACCCCCCCGAGGACAGGGTATCCGAGCAGTACTTC
j_call: TRBJ2-7; d_call: .; v_call: TRBV6-1; clone_size: .; cdr3_aa: CASSEQWTSYEQYF; cdr3_nt: TGTGCCAGCAGTGAACAGTGGACTTCTTACGAGCAGTACTTC
j_call: TRBJ2-1; d_call: TRBD2; v_call: TRBV7-2; clone_size: .; cdr3_aa: CASSLGTSGKRNEQFF; cdr3_nt: TGTGCCAGCAGCTTAGGGACTAGCGGGAAAAGGAATGAGCAGTTCTTC
j_call: TRBJ2-2; d_call: TRBD1; v_call: TRBV5-4; clone_size: few; cdr3_aa: CASSLGDRANTGELFF; cdr3_nt: TGTGCCAGCAGCTTGGGGGACAGAGCGAACACCGGGGAGCTGTTTTTT
j_call: TRBJ1-5; d_call: .; v_call: TRBV11-2; clone_size: once; cdr3_aa: CASSLGWGEPQHF; cdr3_nt: TGTGCCAGCAGCCTGGGCTGGGGCGAGCCCCAGCATTTT
j_call: TRBJ2-1; d_call: TRBD2; v_call: TRBV7-2; clone_size: few; cdr3_aa: CASSTSGGSYNEQFF; cdr3_nt: TGTGCCAGCAGCACTAGCGGGGGGAGCTACAATGAGCAGTTCTTC
j_call: TRBJ2-2; d_call: .; v_call: TRBV9; clone_size: .; cdr3_aa: CASSVQGTLTGELFF; cdr3_nt: TGTGCCAGCAGCGTCCAGGGCACCCTCACCGGGGAGCTGTTTTTT
j_call: TRBJ2-1; d_call: TRBD1; v_call: TRBV7-9; clone_size: .; cdr3_aa: CASSSTGWDEQFF; cdr3_nt: TGTGCCAGCAGCTCGACAGGGTGGGATGAGCAGTTCTTC
j_call: TRBJ2-7; d_call: TRBD1; v_call: TRBV5-1; clone_size: .; cdr3_aa: CASSSGQVPNEQYF; cdr3_nt: TGCGCCAGCAGCTCGGGACAGGTCCCCAACGAGCAGTACTTC
j_call: TRBJ2-5; d_call: .; v_call: TRBV25-1; clone_size: .; cdr3_aa: CASSEVKVQETQYF; cdr3_nt: TGTGCCAGCAGTGAAGTGAAGGTCCAAGAGACCCAGTACTTC
j_call: TRBJ1-1; d_call: TRBD1; v_call: TRBV7-2; clone_size: .; cdr3_aa: CASSLDQGARRAFF; cdr3_nt: TGTGCCAGCAGCTTAGATCAGGGGGCGAGGCGGGCTTTCTTT
j_call: TRBJ2-5; d_call: .; v_call: TRBV30; clone_size: .; cdr3_aa: CAWSGHSKGLLPETQYF; cdr3_nt: TGTGCCTGGAGTGGGCATTCCAAGGGACTCCTACCAGAGACCCAGTACTTC
j_call: TRBJ1-1; d_call: .; v_call: TRBV30; clone_size: few; cdr3_aa: CAWSREVIAEAFF; cdr3_nt: TGTGCCTGGAGTCGTGAGGTCATCGCTGAAGCTTTCTTT
j_call: TRBJ2-3; d_call: .; v_call: TRBV7-2; clone_size: .; cdr3_aa: CASSPLARAAGDTQYF; cdr3_nt: TGTGCCAGCAGCCCCCTTGCGCGGGCCGCCGGGGACACGCAGTATTTT
j_call: TRBJ2-7; d_call: TRBD1; v_call: TRBV6-1; clone_size: .; cdr3_aa: CASTLQGSYEQYF; cdr3_nt: TGTGCCAGCACCCTACAGGGGTCCTACGAGCAGTACTTC